This T cell receptor (beta chain) was documented in a study of OX40 agonist ivuxolimab in advanced cancers. With V trimmed by 5 bases and J by 4 bases, 12 bases remained unmatched. This CDR3 is built from 17 residues. From germline, CDR1 is LNHDA and CDR2 SQIVND (reference sequence). Clones were read by immunoSEQ multiplex PCR, and TCRdb kept only the in-frame ones, dropping some. The table includes around 99,000 clones, around 93% detected once. The starting material was CD4+ or CD8+ T cells sorted from blood, obtained in a trial of the OX40 agonist ivuxolimab. The chain combines TRBV19 with TRBJ1-5; 9 nucleotides agree with TRBD1. This clonotype was obtained from an adult with an advanced solid tumor such as melanoma, head and neck, liver or kidney cancer. In DNA form, the CDR3 reads TGTGCCAGTAGTGAATCACCGGGACAGGGTTATAATCAGCCCCAGCATTTT. This codes for CASSESPGQGYNQPQHF.